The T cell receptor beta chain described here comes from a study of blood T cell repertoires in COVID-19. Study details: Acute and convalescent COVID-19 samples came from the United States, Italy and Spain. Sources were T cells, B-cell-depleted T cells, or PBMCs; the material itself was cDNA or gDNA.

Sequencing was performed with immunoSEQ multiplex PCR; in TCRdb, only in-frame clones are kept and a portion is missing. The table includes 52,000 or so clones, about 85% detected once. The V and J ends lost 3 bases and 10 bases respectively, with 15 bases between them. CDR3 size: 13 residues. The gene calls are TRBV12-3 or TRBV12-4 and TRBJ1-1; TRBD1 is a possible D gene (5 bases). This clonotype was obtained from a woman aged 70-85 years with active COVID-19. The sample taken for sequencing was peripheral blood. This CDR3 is CASSFRLLTGAFF. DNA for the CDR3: TGTGCCAGCAGTTTCAGGCTGCTCACAGGAGCTTTCTTT.